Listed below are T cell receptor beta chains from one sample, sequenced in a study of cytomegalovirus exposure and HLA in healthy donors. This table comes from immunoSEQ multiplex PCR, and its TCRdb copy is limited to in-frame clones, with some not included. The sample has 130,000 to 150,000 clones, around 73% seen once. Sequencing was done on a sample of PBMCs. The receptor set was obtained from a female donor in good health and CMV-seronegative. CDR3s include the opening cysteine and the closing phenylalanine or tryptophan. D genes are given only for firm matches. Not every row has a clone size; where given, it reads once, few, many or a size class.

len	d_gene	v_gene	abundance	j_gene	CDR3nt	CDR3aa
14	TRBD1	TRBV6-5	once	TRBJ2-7	TGTGCCAGCAGTTCCGGGACAGATCTGTACGAGCAGTACTTC	CASSSGTDLYEQYF
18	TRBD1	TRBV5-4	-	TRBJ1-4	TGTGCCAGCAGCTCTGGGGGGACAGGGGGCATAGCTAATGAAAAACTGTTTTTT	CASSSGGTGGIANEKLFF
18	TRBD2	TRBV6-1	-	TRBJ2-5	TGTGCCAGCAGTGAAGGGCCCCAAGCGGGGTTTTCTCGGGAGACCCAGTACTTC	CASSEGPQAGFSRETQYF
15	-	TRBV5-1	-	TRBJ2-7	TGCGCCAGCAGCTTTGATGGGGGGGGCATAGACGAGCAGTACTTC	CASSFDGGGIDEQYF
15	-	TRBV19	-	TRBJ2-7	TGTGCCAGTGCCGGGGGTAGCGGAGTTAGCTACGAGCAGTACTTC	CASAGGSGVSYEQYF
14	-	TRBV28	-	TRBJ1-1	TGTGCCAGCAGATCCAGGGTCGTGAACACTGAAGCTTTCTTT	CASRSRVVNTEAFF
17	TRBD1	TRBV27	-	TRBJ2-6	TGTGCCAGCAGCGATACGGACAGGGCGGCTGGGGCCAACGTCCTGACTTTC	CASSDTDRAAGANVLTF
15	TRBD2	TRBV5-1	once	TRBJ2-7	TGCGCCAGCAGCTTGGGGACTAGCGGATCCTACGAGCAGTACTTC	CASSLGTSGSYEQYF
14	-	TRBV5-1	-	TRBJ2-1	TGCGCCAGCAGCTGGGGAGGATCTAACAATGAGCAGTTCTTC	CASSWGGSNNEQFF
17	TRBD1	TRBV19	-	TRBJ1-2	TGTGCCAGTAGTATCAGGGACAGGGCCTCGTCTAACTATGGCTACACCTTC	CASSIRDRASSNYGYTF
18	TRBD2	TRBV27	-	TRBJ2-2	TGTGCCAGCAGCCCTATAACTAGCGTCGGGAAGAACACCGGGGAGCTGTTTTTT	CASSPITSVGKNTGELFF
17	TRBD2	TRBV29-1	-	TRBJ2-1	TGCAGCTTGTCCGGAACTAGCGGGAGGGCCCTTGGGGATGAGCAGTTCTTC	CSLSGTSGRALGDEQFF
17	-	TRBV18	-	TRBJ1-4	TGTGCCAGCTCACCGGCCCCGAAAGGGGCAACTAATGAAAAACTGTTTTTT	CASSPAPKGATNEKLFF
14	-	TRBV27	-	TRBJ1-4	TGTGCCAGCAGTTTTACACCTTCCCTGGAAAAACTGTTTTTT	CASSFTPSLEKLFF
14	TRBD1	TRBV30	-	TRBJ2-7	TGTGCCTGGAGAGGGCGGACAGGGCGGTACGAGCAGTACTTC	CAWRGRTGRYEQYF
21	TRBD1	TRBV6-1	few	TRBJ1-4	TGTGCCAGCAGTGAAGTTTTCGCCGGGACAGGTGGTGTTTTGGCTAATGAAAAACTGTTTTTT	CASSEVFAGTGGVLANEKLFF
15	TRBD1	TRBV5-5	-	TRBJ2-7	TGTGCCAGCAGGCCTGGACAGGGTTTAGCCTACGAGCAGTACTTC	CASRPGQGLAYEQYF
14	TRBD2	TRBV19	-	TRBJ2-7	TGTGCCAGTAGTATTTCTAGCGGTCCCTACGAGCAGTACTTC	CASSISSGPYEQYF
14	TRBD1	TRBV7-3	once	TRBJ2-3	TGTGCCAGCAGTGAAGGGGGCTCGAAAGATACGCAGTATTTT	CASSEGGSKDTQYF
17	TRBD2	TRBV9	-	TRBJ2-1	TGTGCCAGCAGCGCACACCGAGGGACTAGCGGATACAATGAGCAGTTCTTC	CASSAHRGTSGYNEQFF
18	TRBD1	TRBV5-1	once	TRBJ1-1	TGCGCCAGCAGCCCGGGCCGGGACAGGGGCGTTAAGAACACTGAAGCTTTCTTT	CASSPGRDRGVKNTEAFF
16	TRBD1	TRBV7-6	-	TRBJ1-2	TGTGCCAGCAGCCCGAGGATGAGACAGGGATACTATGGCTACACCTTC	CASSPRMRQGYYGYTF
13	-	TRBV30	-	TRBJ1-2	TGTGCCTGGGAGCCGGGGGATCGGTTAGGCTACACCTTC	CAWEPGDRLGYTF
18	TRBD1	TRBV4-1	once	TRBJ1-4	TGCGCCAGCAGCCTTAGCCGGGACAGGGGGCTACGGGCTGAAAAACTGTTTTTT	CASSLSRDRGLRAEKLFF
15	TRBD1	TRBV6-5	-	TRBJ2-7	TGTGCCAGCAGTTACTCGGGACAGGGTCTAGGCGAGCAGTACTTC	CASSYSGQGLGEQYF
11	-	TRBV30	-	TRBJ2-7	TGTGCCTCGACTGTCTCCTACGAGCAGTACTTC	CASTVSYEQYF
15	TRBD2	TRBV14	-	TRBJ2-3	TGTGCCAGCAGGACTAGCGGGCGAAGCACAGATACGCAGTATTTT	CASRTSGRSTDTQYF
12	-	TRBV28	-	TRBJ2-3	TGTGCCAGCAGCCTAGACAGGAATACGCAGTATTTT	CASSLDRNTQYF
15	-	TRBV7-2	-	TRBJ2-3	TGTGCCAGCAGCTTAAGACAGATCAGCACAGATACGCAGTATTTT	CASSLRQISTDTQYF
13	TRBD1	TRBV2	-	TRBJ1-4	TGTGCCAGCTACGACAGGGGTAATGAAAAACTGTTTTTT	CASYDRGNEKLFF
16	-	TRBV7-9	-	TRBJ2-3	TGTGCCAGCAGCCTATCACAGTCTTCGGGCACAGATACGCAGTATTTT	CASSLSQSSGTDTQYF
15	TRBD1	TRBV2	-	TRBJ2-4	TGTGCCAGCACCCCGGGACAGGGATTCGAAAACATTCAGTACTTC	CASTPGQGFENIQYF
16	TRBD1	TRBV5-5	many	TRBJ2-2	TGTGCCAGCAGCCCGACAGGGGGCGCCGGTACCGGGGAGCTGTTTTTT	CASSPTGGAGTGELFF